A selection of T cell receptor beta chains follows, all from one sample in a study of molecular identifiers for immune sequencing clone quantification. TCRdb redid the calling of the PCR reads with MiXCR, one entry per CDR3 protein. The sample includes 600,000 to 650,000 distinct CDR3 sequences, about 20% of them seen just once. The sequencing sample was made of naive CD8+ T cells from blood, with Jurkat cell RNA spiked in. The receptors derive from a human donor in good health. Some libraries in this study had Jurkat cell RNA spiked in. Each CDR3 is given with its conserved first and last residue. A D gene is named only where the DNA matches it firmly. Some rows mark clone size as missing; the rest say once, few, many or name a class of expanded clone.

TGCGCCAGCAGCCAAGAAGCGAGGACAGCCAGCTATGAAGCTTTCTTT	CASSQEARTASYEAFF	TRBV4-1	TRBJ1-1	NA	many
TGTGCCAGCAAGGGAAGGGGTGGAGAAGCTTTCTTT	CASKGRGGEAFF	TRBV27	TRBJ1-1	NA	NA
TGTGCCAGCAGCTTAAGGGGTCCCACTGAAGCTTTCTTT	CASSLRGPTEAFF	TRBV11-2	TRBJ1-1	NA	many
TGTGCCAGTACCGACGCCCGGGTTTGGGCAGGGAGTGAAAAACTGTTTTTT	CASTDARVWAGSEKLFF	TRBV19	TRBJ1-4	NA	NA
TGCGCCAGCAGCCAAGATGCCTCGGACTCCTACGAGCAGTACTTC	CASSQDASDSYEQYF	TRBV4-3	TRBJ2-7	NA	many
TGTGCCAGCAGGGATACAGGGGGCCCGTGGGGCGGCTACACCTTC	CASRDTGGPWGGYTF	TRBV4-2	TRBJ1-2	TRBD1	NA
TGTGCCAGCAGGACCGAGGTTTGGCCCGGGGAGCTGTTTTTT	CASRTEVWPGELFF	TRBV7-9	TRBJ2-2	NA	NA
TGTGCCAGCAGTTTATTTGCGGGACAGGTCCCCTACGAGCAGTACTTC	CASSLFAGQVPYEQYF	TRBV28	TRBJ2-7	TRBD1	NA
TGTGCCACCAGTGATTTTTGGGAGGCTTGTTATTACTCCTATGAGCAGTTCTTC	CATSDFWEACYYSYEQFF	TRBV24-1	TRBJ2-1	NA	NA
TGCGCCAGCAGCCAACAGGGGTCCTCCTACGAGCAGTACTTC	CASSQQGSSYEQYF	TRBV4-1	TRBJ2-7	NA	many
TGTGCCACCAGTGATTCCAGGGGCTCGAACACTGAAGCTTTCTTT	CATSDSRGSNTEAFF	TRBV24-1	TRBJ1-1	NA	NA
TGTGCCAGCAGCTCCCGATTGGATGAAAAACTGTTTTTT	CASSSRLDEKLFF	TRBV7-9	TRBJ1-4	NA	many
TGTGCCAGCAGGGACAGGGACATTTTCCACGAGCAGTACTTC	CASRDRDIFHEQYF	TRBV6-1	TRBJ2-7	TRBD1	few
TGCGCCAGCAGCTTGGAGGGTTACGGCTACACCTTC	CASSLEGYGYTF	TRBV5-1	TRBJ1-2	NA	many
TGTGCCAGCAGTTTATTCGTAGCAAGCACAGATACGCAGTATTTT	CASSLFVASTDTQYF	TRBV27	TRBJ2-3	NA	many
TGCAGCGCAAGGACTAGCGGCGACGAGCAGTACTTC	CSARTSGDEQYF	TRBV29-1	TRBJ2-7	TRBD2	many
TGTGCCAGCAGTTCATCAAGTCGTTCACCCCTCCACTTT	CASSSSSRSPLHF	TRBV27	TRBJ1-6	NA	many
TGTGCCAACAGCCCCCTGGGCGGGGCTAGCGGGGGTTATGAGCAGTTCTTC	CANSPLGGASGGYEQFF	TRBV7-9	TRBJ2-1	TRBD2	once
TGCGCCAGCAGCCAAGATCAACAGGGTTGGGATGAGCAGTTCTTC	CASSQDQQGWDEQFF	TRBV4-3	TRBJ2-1	NA	many
TGTGCCAGCAGTTACTTTCGGGCAGGTGGCACAGATGCGCAGTATTTT	CASSYFRAGGTDAQYF	TRBV6-2/TRBV6-3	TRBJ2-3	NA	NA
TGTGCCAGCAGCTTGACAGGGGGCAACAATCAGCCCCAGCATTTT	CASSLTGGNNQPQHF	TRBV9	TRBJ1-5	TRBD1	many
TGCGCCAGCAGCAACTTGGGCGTCAGGGATGATACGCAGTATTTT	CASSNLGVRDDTQYF	TRBV5-1	TRBJ2-3	NA	many
TGTGCCAGCAGCCGGCAGCACCACCGGCTTTCTAATGAAAAACTGTTTTTT	CASSRQHHRLSNEKLFF	TRBV7-2	TRBJ1-4	NA	many
TGTGCCAGCAGTTTACCGGGACAGGCGGTATCCGAGCAGTACTTC	CASSLPGQAVSEQYF	TRBV27	TRBJ2-7	TRBD1	few
TGTGCCAGCAGCTCGGTCCCGGGAGGCTACTACGAGCAGTACTTC	CASSSVPGGYYEQYF	TRBV5-5	TRBJ2-7	TRBD2	many
TGTGCCACCAGTGAAAGGGACACCAATCAGCCCCAGCATTTT	CATSERDTNQPQHF	TRBV24-1	TRBJ1-5	NA	few
TGCAGCGTTGACTGGCGGGACCTCTCCTACAATGAGCAGTCCTTC	CSVDWRDLSYNEQSF	TRBV29-1	TRBJ2-1	NA	NA
TGCGCCAGCAGCCAAGGTTTTCTAGCGGGGGGAATCGGGGAGCTGGTTTTT	CASSQGFLAGGIGELVF	TRBV4-3	TRBJ2-2	TRBD2	NA
TGTGCCAGCAGCTTAACACAAGCCTACGAGCAGTACTTC	CASSLTQAYEQYF	TRBV11-3	TRBJ2-7	NA	NA
TGTGCCGGCAGTTTCTTTGCGGGAGAAGAGACCCAGTACTTC	CAGSFFAGEETQYF	TRBV28	TRBJ2-5	TRBD2	few
TGCGCCAGCAGTGAGGACAGGCGGGAAGAGACCCAGTACTTC	CASSEDRREETQYF	TRBV10-1	TRBJ2-5	NA	NA
TGTGCCAGCAGTTACCTATGGGCGGGGGGGCACACCGGGGAGCTGTTTTTT	CASSYLWAGGHTGELFF	TRBV6-6	TRBJ2-2	TRBD2	NA
TGTGCCACCAGCAGAGACTCGCGCAATCAGCCCCAGCATTTT	CATSRDSRNQPQHF	TRBV15	TRBJ1-5	NA	many
TGTGCCAGTAGTCCGGACAGGGGAAGGACAGATACGCAGTATTTT	CASSPDRGRTDTQYF	TRBV6-5	TRBJ2-3	TRBD1	many
TGCGCCAGCAGCCAAGAGACGACAGGTTACGAGCAGTACTTC	CASSQETTGYEQYF	TRBV4-1	TRBJ2-7	NA	many
TGCAGTACGGAAGGGCTAGCAACAGTCTACGAGCAGTACTTC	CSTEGLATVYEQYF	TRBV20-1	TRBJ2-7	NA	NA
TGTGCCAGCAGTTACGCTGGGGGGCTAGCCAAAAACATTCAGTACTTC	CASSYAGGLAKNIQYF	TRBV6-2/TRBV6-3	TRBJ2-4	NA	many
TGTGCCAGCAGCTACGGACCCGACTTGGATGAAAAACTGTTTTTT	CASSYGPDLDEKLFF	TRBV7-9	TRBJ1-4	NA	NA
TGCGCCAGCAGCTTGGGGGAATTCTACGAGCAGTACTTC	CASSLGEFYEQYF	TRBV5-1	TRBJ2-7	NA	NA
TGTGCCAGCAGCGTAGGGGCAGGGAGAGACACCGGGGAGCTGTTTTTT	CASSVGAGRDTGELFF	TRBV9	TRBJ2-2	NA	few
TGTGCCAGCAGCCGGGACATTTCGATCGGCTACACCTTC	CASSRDISIGYTF	TRBV6-2/TRBV6-3	TRBJ1-2	NA	NA
TGTGCCAGCAGTTTTATCCCCCGGACAGGGCAGGGGGCCAACGTCCTGACTTTC	CASSFIPRTGQGANVLTF	TRBV27	TRBJ2-6	TRBD1	many
TGTGCCAGCAGTGACCCAATAGCGGGAGTTTACGAGCAGTACTTC	CASSDPIAGVYEQYF	TRBV25-1	TRBJ2-7	TRBD2	many
TGTGCCAGCAGTTTAACAGGAAGCTATACCGGGGAGCTGTTTTTT	CASSLTGSYTGELFF	TRBV12-3/TRBV12-4	TRBJ2-2	NA	NA
TGTGCCAGCAGCAAAGAGGACGGTAGCAATCAGCCCCAGCATTTT	CASSKEDGSNQPQHF	TRBV21-1	TRBJ1-5	NA	many
TGTGCCAGCAGTTTTCTTGTCAGTACAATAAAAGAGACCCAGTACTTC	CASSFLVSTIKETQYF	TRBV12-3/TRBV12-4	TRBJ2-5	NA	few
TGCGCCAGCAGCCAAGGGGTTGGCACAGATACGCAGTATTTT	CASSQGVGTDTQYF	TRBV4-1	TRBJ2-3	NA	many
TGTGCCAGCAGACTCGACAGGGCCGAGCAGTACTTC	CASRLDRAEQYF	TRBV2	TRBJ2-7	TRBD1	many